This paragraph covers one T cell receptor (beta chain) sequence. The target antigen is unknown. These data are taken from a study of T cell clones after liver transplantation. Study-wide results and caveats: Rather than being deleted, graft donor-reactive T cells may have moved into the graft. The donor-reactive repertoire was only partly measurable in two subjects, lacking donor cells.

TCRdb's copy holds only in-frame clones and misses some; the assay was immunoSEQ multiplex PCR. The data show 95,000 to 130,000 clones, with 90% seen just once and 0.83% held by the top ten. This CDR3 is built from 14 residues. V shed 4 bases, J shed 3 bases, and the junction held 5 bases outside the gene matches. Germline V gene data show CDR1 as SGHTA and CDR2 as FQGNSA. This chain links TRBV7-2 with TRBJ2-7, with 8 nucleotides matching TRBD1. The receptor was isolated from a human patient who received a liver transplant. Some of the T cells may derive from the graft donor. The sample in question was CD4+ T cells from blood, obtained 12 months after liver transplant. The CDR3 region is CASSSRDRHYEQYF. CDR3 bases: TGTGCCAGCAGCTCTCGGGACAGGCACTACGAGCAGTACTTC.